Listed here are 17 T cell receptor beta chains from one sample, sequenced in a study of T cell changes during pregnancy in multiple sclerosis. Clones were read by immunoSEQ multiplex PCR, and TCRdb kept only the in-frame ones, dropping some. The repertoire holds over 35,000 clones, with roughly 90% as singletons. The sample was CD4+ T cells from peripheral blood mononuclear cells, taken in the third trimester of pregnancy. The receptors stem from a female donor with multiple sclerosis, enrolled in a pregnancy study.

V is TRBV5-1 and J is TRBJ2-7; 8 bases agree with TRBD1. Germline assignment: CDR1 SGHRS and CDR2 YFSETQ. V lost 4 bases and J lost 5; bases outside the gene matches: 8. CDR3 size: 14 residues. The CDR3: CASSPGQGHHEQYF. Written as DNA, the CDR3 is TGCGCCAGCAGCCCTGGACAGGGCCACCACGAGCAGTACTTC.

The chain has TRBV7-3 and TRBJ1-4; TRBD1 matches 8 bases. Germline V lookup: CDR1 SGHTA, CDR2 FQGTGA. J lost 0 bases, V lost 1 base, and 10 bases had no gene match. The CDR3 is 19 residues long. The CDR3 region is CASSLKPGQAVATNEKLFF. CDR3 nucleotide sequence: TGTGCCAGCAGCTTAAAACCGGGACAGGCTGTTGCAACTAATGAAAAACTGTTTTTT.

V is TRBV4-2 and J is TRBJ2-3; 8 bases are shared with TRBD1. V lost 2 bases, J lost 1 base, and 2 bases stayed unmatched. CDR3 length equals 15 residues. Germline V CDR1 and CDR2: LGHNA, YNFKEQ. The CDR3 DNA sequence: TGTGCCAGCAGCCAATCGGGACAGGGCACAGATACGCAGTATTTT. This codes for CASSQSGQGTDTQYF.

V and J are TRBV10-2 and TRBJ2-5; a weak D match, TRBD1 (7 bases). This CDR3 spans 14 amino acids. The germline gives CDR1 WSHSY, CDR2 SAAADI. V lost 7 bases to trimming and J lost 5 bases, with 17 bases between them. As DNA, the CDR3 is TGCGCCAGCAAGAAGACAGGGAGCGGGGAGACCCAGTACTTC. This sequence encodes CASKKTGSGETQYF.

This chain connects TRBV5-1 to TRBJ1-1; 12 bases fit TRBD1. V lost 3 bases, J lost 4 bases, and 13 bases stayed unmatched. The CDR3 consists of 18 residues. The germline V gene has CDR1 SGHRS and CDR2 YFSETQ. This CDR3 reads CASSWQPGQGAGSTEAFF. The CDR3 DNA reads TGCGCCAGCAGCTGGCAACCGGGACAGGGGGCCGGGAGCACTGAAGCTTTCTTT. Based on the CDR3 plus reference TRBV5-1 and TRBJ1-1, the full variable domain is KAGVTQTPRYLIKTRGQQVTLSCSPISGHRSVSWYQQTPGQGLQFLFEYFSETQRNKGNFPGRFSGRQFSNSRSEMNVSTLELGDSALYLCASSWQPGQGAGSTEAFFGQGTRLTVV.

CDR3 sequence (DNA): TGTGCCAGTAGTTTCCCTACTAGCGGGAGTTCGGCCGGGGAGCTGTTTTTT. Translating gives CASSFPTSGSSAGELFF. The chain employs TRBV19 and TRBJ2-2, with 11 bases identical to TRBD2. The J segment lost 6 bases and the V segment lost 5 bases, leaving 11 bases of the junction unmatched. The CDR3 is made up of 17 amino acids. Germline-derived CDR1 and CDR2 are LNHDA and SQIVND (reference sequence).

V gene TRBV9 combines with J gene TRBJ2-2; D ambiguous. The V end was cut by 0 bases, the J end by 2 bases, with 8 bases between. CDR1 and CDR2 from the germline V gene are SGDLS and YYNGEE. The CDR3 contains 15 residues. The CDR3 DNA reads as TGTGCCAGCAGCGTAGTCGGTCTAAACACCGGGGAGCTGTTTTTT. Translated: CASSVVGLNTGELFF.

Regarding this clone: Other DNA sequences in the sample encode the same CDR3. V gene TRBV7-9 combines with J gene TRBJ2-5; D unclear. The V end was cut by 4 bases, the J end by 0 bases, with 9 bases between. CDR1 is SEHNR and CDR2 is FQNEAQ in the germline V gene (reference sequence). The CDR3 sequence is 14 residues long. The CDR3 is CASSSTVYQETQYF. CDR3 DNA: TGTGCCAGCAGCTCTACAGTGTACCAAGAGACCCAGTACTTC.

The V call is TRBV9, the J call TRBJ2-1; 7 nucleotides line up with TRBD1. The CDR3 sequence is 15 residues long. The J segment lost 7 bases and the V segment lost 0 bases, leaving 7 bases of the junction unmatched. The V gene's germline CDR1 is SGDLS and CDR2 YYNGEE. The CDR3 region has the DNA TGTGCCAGCAGCGTAGGGGGACAGCCTATGAATGAGCAGTTCTTC. Protein: CASSVGGQPMNEQFF.

This clone showed up just once. CDR3 amino acids: CASSLVVAGYPHQPQHF. CDR3 coding DNA: TGTGCCAGCAGCTTAGTAGTGGCAGGTTACCCGCATCAGCCCCAGCATTTT. This chain links TRBV7-9 with TRBJ1-5; D unresolved. The germline V gene has CDR1 SEHNR and CDR2 FQNEAQ (reference sequence). CDR3 length: 17 residues. The germline V and J ends were trimmed by 1 base and 5 bases, with 18 bases remaining between them.

This rearrangement joins TRBV7-9 to TRBJ1-1; D is perhaps TRBD1 (6 bases). The germline V gene encodes CDR1 SEHNR and CDR2 FQNEAQ (reference sequence). This CDR3 comprises 15 residues. Trimming took 5 bases from V and 5 from J, leaving 18 bases between them. DNA for the CDR3: TGTGCCAGCAGCCCCCGGGCAGGGGTAGGAACTGAAGCTTTCTTT. Translated, it gives CASSPRAGVGTEAFF.

V is TRBV6-5 and J is TRBJ1-5, with 7 nucleotides matching TRBD1. The CDR3 is made up of 14 amino acids. Germline V gene data show CDR1 as MNHEY and CDR2 as SVGAGI. V dropped 2 bases and J dropped 4; count of bases not matched to a gene: 2. Here the CDR3 DNA reads TGTGCCAGCAGTTACAGGGGGCCTAATCAGCCCCAGCATTTT. It encodes CASSYRGPNQPQHF.

The CDR3, as DNA: TGTGCCAGCAGCTTAGCTAATTCCTACGAGCAGTACTTC. Amino acids: CASSLANSYEQYF. The genes are TRBV5-4 and TRBJ2-7, with D uncertain. This CDR3 spans 13 amino acids. Per germline, CDR1 SGHNT and CDR2 YYREEE (reference sequence). Trimming removed 2 bases from V and 1 base from J, with 7 bases in between.

The chain employs TRBV5-1 and TRBJ2-7; 7 bases are a match to TRBD2. CDR1 and CDR2 (germline): SGHRS, YFSETQ. V lost 0 bases, J lost 2 bases, and 2 bases stayed unmatched. The CDR3 spans 14 residues. CDR3 sequence reads: CASSLAAGAYEQYF. Here the CDR3 DNA reads TGCGCCAGCAGCTTGGCCGCGGGGGCCTACGAGCAGTACTTC.

The chain joins TRBV5-1 to TRBJ2-3; 9 positions match TRBD2. The CDR3 sequence is 16 residues long. Germline loops: CDR1 SGHRS, CDR2 YFSETQ. The trim removed 0 bases at V and 6 bases at J, leaving 8 bases unmatched. The CDR3 reads CASSLDIAGAMDTQYF. The CDR3 DNA follows: TGCGCCAGCAGCTTGGATATAGCGGGAGCAATGGATACGCAGTATTTT. Filled out from reference TRBV5-1 and TRBJ2-3, the complete variable domain reads KAGVTQTPRYLIKTRGQQVTLSCSPISGHRSVSWYQQTPGQGLQFLFEYFSETQRNKGNFPGRFSGRQFSNSRSEMNVSTLELGDSALYLCASSLDIAGAMDTQYFGPGTRLTVL.

The V call is TRBV6-1, the J call TRBJ2-3; D is ambiguous. Between the trimmed V and J ends, which lost 3 bases and 5 bases, there was a span of 9 bases. Germline loops: CDR1 MNHNS, CDR2 SASEGT. This CDR3 has 13 residues. The CDR3 DNA sequence: TGTGCCAGCAGTGATATAGTGGTAGATACGCAGTATTTT. Translation: CASSDIVVDTQYF.

The CDR3 loop is CASSSPGLAAGDEQFF. The DNA for the CDR3 is TGCGCCAGCAGCTCTCCGGGACTAGCGGCGGGGGATGAGCAGTTCTTC. This chain uses TRBV4-1 with TRBJ2-1; 11 bases line up with TRBD2. CDR3 length: 16 amino acids. CDR1 is MGHRA, CDR2 YSYEKL, per germline. V shed 5 bases, J shed 8 bases, and the junction held 11 bases outside the gene matches.